This T cell receptor beta chain came from a study of vaccination effects on CD4 cells after COVID-19. Study-level points and caveats: Most post-vaccine spike-reactive clones in convalescents were new, not infection-derived.

Viral peptide pools were used in the ViraFEST assay to expand antigen-specific CD4+ T cells, and sequencing came afterward. Scientists isolated CD4+ T cells after an approximately 10-day culture period ended. The person was diagnosed with PCR-confirmed SARS-CoV-2 infection between March and December 2020. About 2.2 million PBMC per well were cultured with around 9.6 IU/ml IL-2 and roughly 10 ug/ml peptides. The authors replaced half the medium with IL-2 medium on days 3 and 7. This clone was recorded once. Antigen: not known. Some clones are missing from TCRdb's copy, which holds only in-frame ones; the method was immunoSEQ multiplex PCR. The data show around 37,000 clones, about two thirds seen once. This CDR3 comprises 19 residues. CDR1 and CDR2 from the germline V gene are SEHNR and FQNEAQ (reference sequence). After removal of 2 bases from V and 0 bases from J, the junction contained 9 bases not matched to a gene.

This TCR was sampled from a human donor who had a prior SARS-CoV-2 infection. This chain joins TRBV7-9 and TRBJ2-6; 8 bases line up with TRBD1. The material sequenced was CD4+ T cells from PBMCs cultured with a peptide pool, taken before COVID-19 vaccination. The CDR3 loop reads CASSLSWGTGYSGANVLTF. The DNA of the CDR3 is TGTGCCAGCAGCTTATCTTGGGGGACAGGCTACTCTGGGGCCAACGTCCTGACTTTC.